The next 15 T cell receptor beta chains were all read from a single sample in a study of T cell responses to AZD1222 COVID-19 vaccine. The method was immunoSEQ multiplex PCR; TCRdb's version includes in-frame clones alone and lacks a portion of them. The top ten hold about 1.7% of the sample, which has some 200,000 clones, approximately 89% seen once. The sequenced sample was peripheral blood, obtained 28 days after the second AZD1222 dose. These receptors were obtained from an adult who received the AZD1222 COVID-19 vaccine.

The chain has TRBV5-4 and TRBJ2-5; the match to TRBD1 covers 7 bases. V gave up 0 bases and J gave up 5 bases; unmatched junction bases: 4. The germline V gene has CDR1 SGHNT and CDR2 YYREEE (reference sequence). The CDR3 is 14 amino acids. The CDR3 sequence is CASSLGRQGETQYF. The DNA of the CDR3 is TGTGCCAGCAGCTTGGGGAGACAGGGTGAGACCCAGTACTTC.

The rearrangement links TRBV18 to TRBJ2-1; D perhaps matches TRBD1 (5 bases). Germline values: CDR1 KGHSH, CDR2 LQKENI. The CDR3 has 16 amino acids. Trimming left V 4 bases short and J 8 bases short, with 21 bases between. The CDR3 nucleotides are TGTGCCAGCTCACTGCTGGCAGGGCAGGGTTTCCATGAGCAGTTCTTC. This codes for CASSLLAGQGFHEQFF.

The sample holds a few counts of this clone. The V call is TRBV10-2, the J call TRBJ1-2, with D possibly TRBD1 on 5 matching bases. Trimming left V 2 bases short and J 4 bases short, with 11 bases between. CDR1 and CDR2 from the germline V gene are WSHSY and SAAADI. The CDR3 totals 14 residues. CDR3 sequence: CASSEVGQGYGYTF. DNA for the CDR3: TGCGCCAGCAGTGAGGTGGGGCAGGGCTATGGCTACACCTTC.

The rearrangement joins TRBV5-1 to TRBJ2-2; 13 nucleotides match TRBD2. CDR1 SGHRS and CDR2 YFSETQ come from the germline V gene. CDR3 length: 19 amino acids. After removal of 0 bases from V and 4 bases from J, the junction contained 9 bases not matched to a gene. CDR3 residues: CASSLARTSGRGATGELFF. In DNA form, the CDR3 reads TGCGCCAGCAGCTTGGCTAGGACTAGCGGGAGAGGGGCCACCGGGGAGCTGTTTTTT. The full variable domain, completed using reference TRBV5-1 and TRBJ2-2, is KAGVTQTPRYLIKTRGQQVTLSCSPISGHRSVSWYQQTPGQGLQFLFEYFSETQRNKGNFPGRFSGRQFSNSRSEMNVSTLELGDSALYLCASSLARTSGRGATGELFFGEGSRLTVL.

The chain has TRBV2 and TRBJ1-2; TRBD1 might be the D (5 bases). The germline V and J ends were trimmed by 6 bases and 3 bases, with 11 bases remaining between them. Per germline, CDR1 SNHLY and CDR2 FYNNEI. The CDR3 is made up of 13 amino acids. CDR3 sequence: CASRSGLYYGYTF. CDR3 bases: TGTGCCAGCAGGTCAGGGCTTTACTATGGCTACACCTTC.

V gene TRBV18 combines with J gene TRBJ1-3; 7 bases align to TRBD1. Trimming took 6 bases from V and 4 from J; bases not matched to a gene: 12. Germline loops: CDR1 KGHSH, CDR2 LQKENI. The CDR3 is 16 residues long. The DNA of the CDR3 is TGTGCCAGCTCCTTATCACAGGGGAAGTCCGGAAACACCATATATTTT. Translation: CASSLSQGKSGNTIYF.

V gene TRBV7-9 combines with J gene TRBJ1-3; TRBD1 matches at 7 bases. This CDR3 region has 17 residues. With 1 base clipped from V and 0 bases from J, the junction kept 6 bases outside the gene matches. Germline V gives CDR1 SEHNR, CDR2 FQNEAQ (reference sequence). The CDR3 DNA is TGTGCCAGCAGCTTAGGAGGGGGCAGGAGCTCTGGAAACACCATATATTTT. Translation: CASSLGGGRSSGNTIYF.

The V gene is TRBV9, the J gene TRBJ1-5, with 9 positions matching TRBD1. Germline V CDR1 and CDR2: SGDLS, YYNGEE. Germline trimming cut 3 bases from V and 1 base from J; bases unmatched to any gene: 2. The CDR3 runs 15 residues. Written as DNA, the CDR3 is TGTGCCAGCAGCGGTGGACAGGGGAGCAATCAGCCCCAGCATTTT. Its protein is CASSGGQGSNQPQHF.

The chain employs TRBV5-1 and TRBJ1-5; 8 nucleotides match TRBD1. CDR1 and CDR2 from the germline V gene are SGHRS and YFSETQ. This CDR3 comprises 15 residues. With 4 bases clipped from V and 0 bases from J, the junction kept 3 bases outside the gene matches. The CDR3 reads CASSLTGDSNQPQHF. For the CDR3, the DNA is TGCGCCAGCAGCCTGACAGGGGATAGCAATCAGCCCCAGCATTTT.

The DNA of the CDR3 is TGTGCCAGCAGCTTCCACCAAGAGACCCAGTACTTC. Amino acid sequence: CASSFHQETQYF. The gene calls are TRBV5-6 and TRBJ2-5; D is unresolved. The CDR3 runs 12 residues. Germline lookup yields CDR1 SGHDT and CDR2 YYEEEE. Trimming removed 2 bases at V and 0 bases at J, with 2 bases between.

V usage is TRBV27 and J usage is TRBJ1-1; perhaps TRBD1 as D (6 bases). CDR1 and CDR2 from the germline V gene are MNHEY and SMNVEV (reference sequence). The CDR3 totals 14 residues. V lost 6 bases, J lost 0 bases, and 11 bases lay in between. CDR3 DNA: TGTGCCAGCAGGTGGGACATCTTGAACACTGAAGCTTTCTTT. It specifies CASRWDILNTEAFF.

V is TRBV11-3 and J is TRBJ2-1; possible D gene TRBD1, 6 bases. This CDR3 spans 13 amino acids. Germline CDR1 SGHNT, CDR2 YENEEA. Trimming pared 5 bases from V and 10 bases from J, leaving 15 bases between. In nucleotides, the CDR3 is TGTGCCAGCAGCAAGGACAGAGCAAAAGAGCAGTTCTTC. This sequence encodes CASSKDRAKEQFF.

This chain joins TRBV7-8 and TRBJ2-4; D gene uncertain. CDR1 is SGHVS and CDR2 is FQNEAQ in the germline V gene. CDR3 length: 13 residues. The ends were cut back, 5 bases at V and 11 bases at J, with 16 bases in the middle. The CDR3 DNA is TGTGCCAGCAGCCCCAGCATGTTGGGATTTCAGTACTTC. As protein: CASSPSMLGFQYF.

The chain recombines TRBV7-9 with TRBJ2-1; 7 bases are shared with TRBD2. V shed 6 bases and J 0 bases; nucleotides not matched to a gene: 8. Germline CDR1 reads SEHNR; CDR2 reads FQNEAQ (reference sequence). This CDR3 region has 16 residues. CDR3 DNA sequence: TGTGCCAGCAGAGATTACGGCGGGAGCTCCTACAATGAGCAGTTCTTC. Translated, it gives CASRDYGGSSYNEQFF.

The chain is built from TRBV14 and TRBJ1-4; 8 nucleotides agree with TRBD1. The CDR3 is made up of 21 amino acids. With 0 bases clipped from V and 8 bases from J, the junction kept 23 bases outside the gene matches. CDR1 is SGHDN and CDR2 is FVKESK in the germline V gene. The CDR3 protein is CASSQDRSGTGYGYLSEKLFF. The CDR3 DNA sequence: TGTGCCAGCAGCCAAGATCGGTCAGGGACAGGCTATGGTTACTTATCCGAAAAACTGTTTTTT.